The next 18 T cell receptor beta chains were all read from a single sample in a study of technical replicates of blood from a few donors. Using immunoSEQ multiplex PCR, the repertoire was profiled, and TCRdb retains in-frame clones only, with some absent. The sample carries about 49,000 clones, 92% recorded once. Material for sequencing was PBMCs. The receptor set was obtained from a human donor in good health. Some clones in this sample may be carry-over from other donors' samples.

This clone was seen once. The CDR3 is CASSLTVLAGRNTGELFF. CDR3 coding DNA: TGCGCCAGCAGCTTGACTGTACTAGCGGGGCGCAACACCGGGGAGCTGTTTTTT. V gene TRBV5-1 combines with J gene TRBJ2-2; TRBD2 matches at 10 bases. The germline gives CDR1 SGHRS, CDR2 YFSETQ. The junction had 8 bases not matched to a gene; V was cut back by 1 base and J by 2 bases. The CDR3 spans 18 residues.

The chain uses TRBV27 and TRBJ2-7; 7 bases align to TRBD2. The ends lost 2 bases at V and 0 bases at J; junction bases unmatched: 4. CDR3 size: 15 residues. Germline V gene data show CDR1 as MNHEY and CDR2 as SMNVEV (reference sequence). The CDR3 DNA reads as TGTGCCAGCAGTTTAGGGACTACCTCCTCCTACGAGCAGTACTTC. This sequence encodes CASSLGTTSSYEQYF.

V is TRBV7-8 and J is TRBJ2-1; possible D gene TRBD2, 6 bases. Germline values: CDR1 SGHVS, CDR2 FQNEAQ. The CDR3 loop spans 15 amino acids. Trimming removed 5 bases at V and 8 bases at J, with 19 bases between. The CDR3 protein is CASSRRPPWGDEQFF. DNA for the CDR3: TGTGCCAGCAGCCGACGACCGCCGTGGGGGGATGAGCAGTTCTTC.

This chain links TRBV7-3 with TRBJ2-3, with 12 bases aligning to TRBD2. The junction had 13 bases not matched to a gene; V was cut back by 4 bases and J by 8 bases. Germline-derived CDR1 and CDR2 are SGHTA and FQGTGA. The CDR3 is 17 amino acids. CDR3: CASSSTSGRMIRGTQYF. The CDR3 region has the DNA TGTGCCAGCAGCTCAACTAGCGGGAGGATGATTCGGGGTACGCAGTATTTT.

This rearrangement joins TRBV9 to TRBJ2-3; TRBD2 matches at 9 bases. CDR1 and CDR2 (germline): SGDLS, YYNGEE. V was pared by 3 bases and J by 3 bases, with 20 bases of the junction left unmatched. The CDR3 length is 20 residues. CDR3 nucleotide sequence: TGTGCCAGCAGCGCCCAGCGCAGGCGGGGGGGAGTCGGGTTAACAGATACGCAGTATTTT. Protein: CASSAQRRRGGVGLTDTQYF.

The chain links TRBV7-2 to TRBJ2-1, with 9 bases identical to TRBD2. Trimming cost V 1 base and J 6 bases; bases outside gene matches: 4. This CDR3 contains 15 residues. CDR1 and CDR2 (germline): SGHTA, FQGNSA. This CDR3 is CASSLGSGGPNEQFF. Here the CDR3 DNA reads TGTGCCAGCAGCTTAGGGAGCGGGGGGCCCAATGAGCAGTTCTTC.

V and J are TRBV4-2 and TRBJ2-1; 10 bases fit TRBD2. The CDR3 sequence is 15 residues long. Germline-derived CDR1 and CDR2 are LGHNA and YNFKEQ. Trimming at V came to 4 bases and at J to 5 bases, leaving 5 bases not matched to a gene. This CDR3 is CASSRTSGADNEQFF. The DNA for the CDR3 is TGTGCCAGCAGCCGTACTAGCGGGGCCGACAATGAGCAGTTCTTC.

The rearrangement uses TRBV9 and TRBJ1-6; TRBD1 aligns across 10 bases. CDR3 length equals 15 residues. The germline V gene encodes CDR1 SGDLS and CDR2 YYNGEE. V gave up 3 bases and J gave up 9 bases; unmatched junction bases: 6. The CDR3 protein is CASSAEGTGVSPLHF. The CDR3 DNA follows: TGTGCCAGCAGCGCCGAAGGGACAGGGGTTTCACCCCTCCACTTT.

The chain is built from TRBV7-2 and TRBJ2-1; TRBD2 might be the D (5 bases). Trimming left V 1 base short and J 4 bases short, with 8 bases between. The germline CDR1 and CDR2 sequences are SGHTA and FQGNSA. The CDR3 is 14 amino acids. The CDR3 DNA sequence: TGTGCCAGCAGCTTAGTGAGCGGATACAATGAGCAGTTCTTC. It is translated as CASSLVSGYNEQFF. Combining the CDR3 with reference TRBV7-2 and TRBJ2-1 gives the whole variable domain GAGVSQSPSNKVTEKGKDVELRCDPISGHTALYWYRQSLGQGLEFLIYFQGNSAPDKSGLPSDRFSAERTGGSVSTLTIQRTQQEDSAVYLCASSLVSGYNEQFFGPGTRLTVL.

The V gene is TRBV7-9, the J gene TRBJ2-5; TRBD2 matches at 10 bases. Trimming at V came to 5 bases and at J to 6 bases, leaving 6 bases not matched to a gene. Per the germline V gene, CDR1 is SEHNR and CDR2 is FQNEAQ (reference sequence). The CDR3 is 14 amino acids. CDR3 loop: CASSQELAGQTQYF. CDR3 bases: TGTGCCAGCAGCCAAGAACTAGCGGGACAGACCCAGTACTTC.

This rearrangement joins TRBV19 to TRBJ2-1, with 8 bases aligning to TRBD1. Germline V CDR1 and CDR2: LNHDA, SQIVND (reference sequence). This CDR3 region has 15 residues. V shed 7 bases and J 0 bases; nucleotides not matched to a gene: 5. The CDR3 spells CASTSGQVSYNEQFF. In DNA, the CDR3 is TGTGCCAGTACCTCGGGACAGGTCTCCTACAATGAGCAGTTCTTC. The full variable domain, completed using reference TRBV19 and TRBJ2-1, is DGGITQSPKYLFRKEGQNVTLSCEQNLNHDAMYWYRQDPGQGLRLIYYSQIVNDFQKGDIAEGYSVSREKKESFPLTVTSAQKNPTAFYLCASTSGQVSYNEQFFGPGTRLTVL.

The chain links TRBV18 to TRBJ2-1; TRBD2 matches 7 bases. Germline CDR1 KGHSH, CDR2 LQKENI. This CDR3 is built from 14 residues. V was clipped by 4 bases and J by 7 bases; unmatched bases: 7. CDR3 coding DNA: TGTGCCAGCTCACTCGTGGCGGGGGAGAATGAGCAGTTCTTC. Translated, it gives CASSLVAGENEQFF.

The CDR3 sequence is CASSRDRQETQYF. Written as DNA, the CDR3 is TGTGCCAGCAGCAGGGACAGACAAGAGACCCAGTACTTC. This chain joins TRBV7-2 and TRBJ2-5; TRBD1 matches 7 bases. The CDR3 spans 13 residues. Looked up from germline, CDR1 is SGHTA and CDR2 is FQGNSA. Losses at the gene ends were 5 bases for V and 2 bases for J; bases not matched to a gene: 2.

The V call is TRBV7-7, the J call TRBJ1-4, with a weak D call TRBD1 (5 bases). The CDR3 has 14 residues. CDR1 and CDR2 (germline): SSHAT, FNYEAQ (reference sequence). Trimming stripped 3 bases from V and 4 bases from J, with 9 bases between. For the CDR3, the DNA is TGTGCCAGCAGCTTGGGGCAGGGTAATGAAAAACTGTTTTTT. Protein product: CASSLGQGNEKLFF.

This clone was picked up a small number of times. The rearrangement uses TRBV5-1 and TRBJ2-7, with 7 bases matching TRBD1. The CDR3 spans 13 residues. CDR1 is SGHRS, CDR2 YFSETQ, per germline. V trimming: 1 base; J trimming: 3 bases; junction bases outside the gene matches: 1. The CDR3 DNA reads TGCGCCAGCAGCTTGACAGGGGTCTACGAGCAGTACTTC. Amino acid sequence: CASSLTGVYEQYF.

The genes are TRBV5-4 and TRBJ1-2; 8 bases align to TRBD1. Per germline, CDR1 SGHNT and CDR2 YYREEE (reference sequence). The V gene end was trimmed by 4 bases and the J gene end by 5 bases; junction bases not matched to a gene: 16. The CDR3 runs to 17 residues. The CDR3 loop reads CASSHPPRGQSRYGYTF. In nucleotides, the CDR3 is TGTGCCAGCAGCCACCCCCCCAGGGGGCAGTCACGGTATGGCTACACCTTC.

This clone showed up just a few times. DNA of the CDR3: TGCGCCAGCAGCTACAGTCGGACTAGCGGGAGGGAGAATGAGCAGTTCTTC. Its translation: CASSYSRTSGRENEQFF. V gene TRBV4-3 combines with J gene TRBJ2-1; 15 bases are a match to TRBD2. The CDR3 length is 17 residues. Unmatched junction bases numbered 9, after V lost 5 bases and J lost 7 bases. Germline values: CDR1 LGHNA, CDR2 YSLEER.

The V gene is TRBV2, the J gene TRBJ1-2; 7 positions match TRBD1. CDR3 length: 14 residues. Losses at the gene ends were 6 bases for V and 4 bases for J; bases not matched to a gene: 8. Germline CDR1 and CDR2: SNHLY and FYNNEI. The DNA of the CDR3 is TGTGCCAGCAGCCGTAACAGGGGAGGCTATGGCTACACCTTC. Its protein product is CASSRNRGGYGYTF.